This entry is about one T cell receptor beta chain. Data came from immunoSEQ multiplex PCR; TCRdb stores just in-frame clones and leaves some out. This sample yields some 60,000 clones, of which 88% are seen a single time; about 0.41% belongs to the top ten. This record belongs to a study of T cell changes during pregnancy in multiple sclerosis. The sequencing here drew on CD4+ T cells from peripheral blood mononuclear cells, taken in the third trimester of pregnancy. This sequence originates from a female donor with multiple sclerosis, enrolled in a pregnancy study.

The CDR3, as DNA: TGTGCCAGTAGTATCGGGACAGGGAAGGAGACCCAGTACTTC. This encodes CASSIGTGKETQYF. This sequence joins TRBV19 and TRBJ2-5; 9 bases match TRBD1. CDR1 and CDR2 (germline): LNHDA, SQIVND (reference sequence). The ends lost 3 bases at V and 5 bases at J; junction bases unmatched: 4. The CDR3 spans 14 residues. Using reference TRBV19 and TRBJ2-5 for the parts outside the CDR3, the full variable domain is DGGITQSPKYLFRKEGQNVTLSCEQNLNHDAMYWYRQDPGQGLRLIYYSQIVNDFQKGDIAEGYSVSREKKESFPLTVTSAQKNPTAFYLCASSIGTGKETQYFGPGTRLLVL.